This T cell receptor (beta chain) was observed in a study of cytomegalovirus exposure and HLA in healthy donors (dated by TCRdb to about 2017). Background for the entire study: An earlier analysis of 587 of the donors reported 250 to 350 Gb of sequence data and 117 million unique TCR beta sequences from 150 million to 200 million T cells. An early release covering 550 to 650 HLA-typed donors comprised approximately 300 gigabases of sequencing data and approximately 85 million unique TCR sequences. The later analysis used no new phenotypic data to find candidate immune exposures, relying instead on TCR beta sequences and their occurrence across donors. Using immunosequencing, the study profiled T cell repertoires from approximately 700 subjects and related those repertoires to cytomegalovirus serostatus. Every discovery cohort repertoire had been produced on one sequencing platform. Donor age, sex, ethnicity and CMV serostatus were collected together with the repertoire data. To study patterns of TCR occurrence, a later analysis re-analyzed previously published TCR beta repertoires from 666 donors and added high-resolution HLA genotyping. Roughly 5 DR-DQ haplotypes were handled as single units for association and clustering because linkage in the cohort was strong. The study was designed to test whether signatures of past pathogen exposure could be identified by cataloging public T cell receptors. Genome-wide SNP genotypes for about 65% of the 666 donors were used in a later genetic analysis, which treated that subset as a discovery cohort. On average, about 200,000 unique TCR beta nucleotide sequences were sequenced per donor among roughly 430 genotyped donors of the cohort, with roughly 18% of those sequences being non-productive. To predict cytomegalovirus infection status, the study combined high-throughput TCR immunosequencing, statistical association of individual TCRs with disease status, and machine learning. Both class I and class II loci were covered by HLA typing, at four-digit resolution. An earlier analysis of around 580 of the donors used high-throughput TCR beta sequencing to judge whether each TCR beta V gene segment behaved as functional or pseudogenic. The number of donors typed differed by locus, with about 629-630 for A, B, C, DRB1 and DQB1, 522 for DQA1, approximately 580 for DPA1, and some 450 for DPB1. Of the 300 to 500 genotyped donors, 75% to 85% were placed in the genetic ancestry cluster associated with self-reported Caucasian donors. Besides the first cohort of roughly 660 subjects, a separate validation cohort made up of over 95 different subjects was used. Broad study findings and their caveats: The study listed 150 to 200 TCR beta chains as associated with cytomegalovirus. A further reported finding was that TCR beta sequences accurately predicted the HLA-A and HLA-B alleles for most subjects in the first cohort. In an earlier analysis of fewer than 700 of the donors, most TCR beta V segments appeared in productive rearrangements about 87% or about 30% of the time, broadly matching IMGT annotations. The sequencing pipeline was judged likely to have produced a cluster of highly shared sequence variants as a technical artifact. In a later analysis, some 17,000 TCR beta sequences were associated with specific HLA alleles at a false discovery rate of 0.05. When HLA alleles, especially DR and DQ, strongly co-occurred, TCR associations were difficult to assign to individual alleles. An association between a missense DCLRE1C variant and V-gene and J-gene trimming of TCR beta chains was found in a later genetic analysis and replicated in an independent cohort. Compared with equally common non-associated chains, HLA-associated TCR beta chains in a later analysis were more clonally expanded and had lower generation probabilities. Because counts were too low, 15 to 20 rarely observed V segments, including chromosome 9 orphons, were left out of the earlier analysis of approximately 500 of the donors. In a later analysis, several top co-occurrence clusters were reported to appear linked to parvovirus B19, influenza, CMV and Epstein-Barr virus. The authors suggested that the approach could potentially be extended to other disease states and immunological phenotypes. A few of the identified cytomegalovirus-associated TCR beta chains were confirmed in vitro to be specific for cytomegalovirus antigens. In a later analysis, TCR association rates were found to vary across HLA loci, with the most associated TCRs seen for DRB1 alleles and the fewest for HLA-C alleles. Most TCR sequences were seen in very few donors, while some public TCRs were found in many individuals. Linkage disequilibrium might explain the correlated functional status among segregating V segments, but an unknown experimental factor could not be ruled out. The 87-base-pair reads could not distinguish some IMGT-functional V segments, including TRBV6-2 and TRBV6-3, so those segments were excluded. Roughly uniform sequencing depth across donors was assumed in presence/absence analyses, although this assumption may not hold. Because some donors lacked HLA typing at each locus, the association tests relied only on the typed subset. According to a later genetic analysis, donors in an Asian-associated ancestry cluster had fewer N-insertions in productive TCRs than the approximately 710-donor mean. The only immune exposure information available for the cohort was CMV serostatus. In this cohort, only TCR beta chains were sequenced, and detectable features were limited by the absence of alpha or paired-chain data. The classifier was reported to diagnose cytomegalovirus status with high specificity and sensitivity in both the original and validation cohorts. Most CMV-associated TCR beta chains appeared to be HLA-restricted in a later analysis, and the HLA associations seemed to be driven largely by CMV exposure.

Remarks on this clone: There is no known antigen for this receptor. Per-nucleotide qualities are absent, and no much larger clonotype sits a single base away.

The cohort comprised under 700 healthy bone marrow donors. Cohort members were all nominally healthy when sampled, although unrecorded immune exposures were likely present. The donor tested CMV seronegative, placing the donor among the roughly 350 seronegative members of the cohort. A peripheral blood sample was provided by each donor, and peripheral blood mononuclear cells were used for TCR beta sequencing. The Qiagen DNeasy Blood Extraction Kit was used to extract genomic DNA from the blood cell samples. The protocol used for the library was the immunoSEQ multiplex PCR assay. For the multiplex PCR, a mixture combining 60 forward primers for TCR Vbeta segments and 13 reverse primers for TCR Jbeta segments was used. Amplification of the CDR3 region of rearranged TCR beta genes was performed with a multiplex PCR assay on genomic DNA. Amplified TCR beta libraries were sequenced as 87-base-pair reads on the Illumina HiSeq System. The paper's data handling went like this. Across the 500 to 850 repertoires, a later analysis counted roughly 84 million unique TCR beta chains, some 11 million of which were shared by at least two donors. Raw reads were error-corrected and collapsed into unique sequences with a nearest-neighbor algorithm that merged closely related sequences to remove PCR and sequencing errors. Alignment of CDR3 sequences to IMGT reference sequences was used to assign V, D and J gene segments. For a sequence to be retained, a match of at least six nucleotides was required to both a V gene segment and a J gene segment. A rearrangement counted as productive if the CDR3 had no stop codons and remained in frame with V and J, and every other rearrangement counted as non-productive. CDR3 was defined by IMGT convention, running from the second conserved V-encoded cysteine to the conserved J-encoded phenylalanine. Sequences without an unambiguous match to a single V gene segment were excluded from the earlier analysis of 587 of the donors. In an earlier analysis of a few hundred of the donors, V segments were called functional above 56.7% productive rearrangements and were called segregating when the between-donor standard deviation exceeded 5%. A statistical classification framework was built for diagnosing cytomegalovirus status from the catalog of TCR beta chain sequences. In a later analysis, TCR nucleotide sequences were compared against IMGT/GENE-DB human TR gene sequences so that V and J genes could be assigned. Using the TCRdist pipeline, a later analysis assigned CDR3 sequences along with most-parsimonious VDJ recombination scenarios. A later analysis defined each TCR beta chain by its CDR3 amino acid sequence plus V-gene family, and excluded reads lacking a unique V-gene family. In a later analysis, approximately 640 highly shared, low-generation-probability nucleotide sequences were removed to address suspected cross-contamination and a sequencing artifact. For each public chain, a later analysis derived a clonal expansion index from normalized ranks of inferred template counts within each repertoire. In a later analysis, generation probabilities were computed using a VDJ recombination model fitted to out-of-frame rearrangements, and the results were checked against IGoR. In a later analysis, TCR-TCR, TCR-HLA and TCR-CMV co-occurrence was scored with hypergeometric tests, and a repertoire-size bias correction was applied to TCR pairs. In a later analysis, false discovery rates were estimated by permuting HLA or CMV assignments 20 times. In a later analysis, co-occurring TCRs were grouped with DBSCAN, and TCRdist sequence similarity was added when clustering was performed within HLA-allele-positive subsets. Repertoires with fewer than 30,000 or more than 120,000 public chains were left out of co-occurrence clustering, as were four to six repertoires with anomalous nucleotide sharing. TCRdb retrieved this table from immuneACCESS and kept in-frame rearrangements only. Not all clones are present; in checked studies, unresolved V genes account for under half, and no reason is known for the remainder. The V and J calls and the clone size are those of that table, but D and trimming were determined from the DNA. Counted in this sample were more than 95,000 clones; about three quarters of them appeared once. In total, the top ten clones hold about 5.7% of the sample.

The V end gives up 6 bases and the J end 7 bases, leaving 7 bases in the junction not matched to a gene. CDR3 length: 14 amino acids, cysteine to phenylalanine. Only the CDR3 DNA is retained, 42 bases long and in frame from the first base. The germline V gene yields SQVTM for CDR1 and ANQGSEA for CDR2. The origin of this receptor is a male donor in good health and CMV-seronegative. The sequence links TRBV29-1 to TRBJ2-2; 11 bases in the middle match TRBD1. Sequencing input: PBMCs. The CDR3 protein sequence reads: CSVLDRGLDGELFF. The base sequence is TGCAGCGTATTGGACAGGGGGCTCGACGGGGAGCTGTTTTTT.